This T cell receptor (beta chain) was profiled in a study of cytomegalovirus exposure and HLA in healthy donors. Whole-study results and caveats: According to an earlier analysis, most TCR beta V segments yielded productive rearrangements about 87% or about 30% of the time.

This PCR relied on a set of 60 Vbeta primers and 13 Jbeta primers. Generated by immunoSEQ multiplex PCR, the TCRdb table keeps only in-frame clones and is missing some. The sample holds approximately 140,000 clones; roughly two thirds are singletons and the top ten take about 1.2%. CDR1 and CDR2 from the germline V gene are SEHNR and FQNEAQ (reference sequence). V shed 4 bases and J shed 1 base, with 16 bases lying between them. CDR3 length: 16 residues. This clone has only a few counts. Its target is unknown. Material: PBMCs. The chain recombines TRBV7-9 with TRBJ1-1, with D possibly TRBD1 on 6 matching bases. This receptor was obtained from a woman aged 40 to 50 in good health and CMV-seronegative. CDR3 in DNA: TGTGCCAGCAGCTCGCCCTTAGGGGGTGAGAACACTGAAGCTTTCTTT. This codes for CASSSPLGGENTEAFF.